This T cell receptor (beta chain) was profiled in a study of spatial heterogeneity in lung cancer. Described time point: sample taken at primary tumor resection. Unsorted whole RNA of tumor, nontumor lung or frozen PBMC was sequenced. A single record per CDR3 protein comes from TCRdb applying MiXCR to the 5' RACE reads. The sample lists more than 20,000 distinct CDR3 sequences; around 5.8% were seen once. This clonotype occurred many times. This clonotype was obtained from a male donor with early-stage non-small cell lung cancer. The source was PBMCs, collected at surgery.

The CDR3 reads CASSPQMSGYGYTF. In DNA form, the CDR3 reads TGTGCCAGCAGCCCCCAGATGTCCGGGTATGGCTACACCTTC. V gene TRBV13 combines with J gene TRBJ1-2; D not resolved. V was shortened by 5 bases and J by 5 bases, with 15 bases between the two germline ends. CDR3 length equals 14 residues. Per the germline V gene, CDR1 is PRHDT and CDR2 is FYEKMQ (reference sequence).